Following are 22 T cell receptor beta chains from one sample sequenced in a study of Graves' ophthalmopathy and Graves' hyperthyroidism (dated by TCRdb to 2016 to 2018). This sample was sequenced with an Illumina HiSeq 2000. TCR beta CDR3 regions were amplified from RNA transcripts for repertoire sequencing. The first round of RT-PCR was done with HTBI primers and the Qiagen OneStep RT-PCR kit, and was followed by a second round of multiplex PCR, then size selection and purification. TCRdb's own reprocessing of the public reads used fastp at Q25 and MiXCR and kept productive beta chains. Identical CDR3 proteins give one entry, which carries the most common genes and DNA. The sample table lists 580,000 or so distinct CDR3 sequences, about two fifths of them with a count of one. The ten largest make up about 4% of the sample. The sequencing input was peripheral blood or thyroid tissue (not recorded which). These receptors all come from an adult man with Graves' hyperthyroidism.

This clonotype was counted ten times or more. The V and J genes are TRBV13 and TRBJ1-2, with 9 bases lining up with TRBD1. V lost 6 bases to trimming and J lost 5 bases; unmatched junction nucleotides: 7. This CDR3 is 14 amino acids long. Germline V CDR1 and CDR2: PRHDT, FYEKMQ (reference sequence). CDR3 amino acids: CASSRDRAYYGYTF. The CDR3 DNA is TGTGCCAGCAGTCGGGACAGGGCCTATTATGGCTACACCTTC.

This chain uses TRBV6-1 with TRBJ2-7; 8 bases fit TRBD1. The CDR3 contains 16 residues. Germline CDR1 is MNHNS and CDR2 is SASEGT. The V gene end was trimmed by 6 bases and the J gene end by 3 bases; junction bases not matched to a gene: 13. The CDR3 DNA reads TGTGCCAGCAGACGCGCCCGACTGACAGGGGACTACGAGCAGTACTTC. It codes for CASRRARLTGDYEQYF.

This clonotype was seen many times. The rearrangement links TRBV4-1 to TRBJ1-3, with 9 bases lining up with TRBD1. The trim removed 3 bases at V and 4 bases at J, leaving 4 bases unmatched. CDR1 and CDR2 (germline): MGHRA, YSYEKL. The CDR3 is made up of 15 amino acids. CDR3 in DNA: TGCGCCAGCAGCCAGGTGGGACAGGGAGGAAACACCATATATTTT. Translated: CASSQVGQGGNTIYF.

This clonotype was detected many times. The rearrangement joins TRBV14 to TRBJ1-1; no firm D call. This CDR3 has 13 residues. V was trimmed by 4 bases and J by 1 base, leaving 7 bases between them. The germline V gene has CDR1 SGHDN and CDR2 FVKESK. The CDR3 DNA reads as TGTGCCAGCAGCCGAAAGAGGAACACTGAAGCTTTCTTT. As protein: CASSRKRNTEAFF.

The chain links TRBV18 to TRBJ1-5, with 8 bases lining up with TRBD1. Germline V gives CDR1 KGHSH, CDR2 LQKENI. The CDR3 loop spans 15 amino acids. V dropped 2 bases and J dropped 3; count of bases not matched to a gene: 3. CDR3 sequence reads: CASSPRGQDNQPQHF. The CDR3 nucleotides are TGTGCCAGCTCACCAAGGGGACAGGACAATCAGCCCCAGCATTTT.

This clonotype was recorded at least ten times. This chain uses TRBV29-1 with TRBJ2-2, with D maybe TRBD1 (5 bases). The CDR3 totals 12 residues. Between the trimmed V and J ends, which lost 5 bases and 6 bases, there was a span of 10 bases. Germline CDR1 reads SQVTM; CDR2 reads ANQGSEA. CDR3 sequence reads: CSVRGGAGELFF. The CDR3 DNA reads TGCAGCGTTAGGGGCGGAGCCGGGGAGCTGTTTTTT.

The genes are TRBV7-6 and TRBJ2-2; 8 positions agree with TRBD2. V shed 5 bases and J 4 bases; nucleotides not matched to a gene: 9. Germline CDR1 SGHVS, CDR2 FNYEAQ. The CDR3 spans 16 residues. The DNA of the CDR3 is TGTGCCAGCAGCGATAGCTGGAGCGGGGGCACCGGGGAGCTGTTTTTT. Its protein is CASSDSWSGGTGELFF.

This clonotype was counted at least ten times. The chain has TRBV6-6 and TRBJ1-2; 8 nucleotides align to TRBD1. J lost 5 bases, V lost 6 bases, and 14 bases had no gene match. This CDR3 has 16 residues. CDR1 and CDR2 from the germline V gene are MNHNY and SVGAGI (reference sequence). The CDR3 spells CASRHSGQGSIYGYTF. DNA of the CDR3: TGTGCCAGCAGACACTCAGGACAGGGCAGTATTTATGGCTACACCTTC.

This clonotype was counted at least ten times. Written as DNA, the CDR3 is TGCAGTGCTGGAAGTCTAGCGGGTGAGACCGACGAGCAGTACTTC. Amino acids: CSAGSLAGETDEQYF. V and J are TRBV20-1 and TRBJ2-7; 8 bases align to TRBD2. The V segment lost 5 bases and the J segment 5 bases; nucleotides outside the gene matches: 14. The CDR3 has 15 residues. Germline lookup yields CDR1 DFQATT and CDR2 SNEGSKA (reference sequence).

V usage is TRBV6-5 and J usage is TRBJ1-1; 7 positions agree with TRBD1. Germline V gene lookup returns CDR1 MNHEY and CDR2 SVGAGI. This CDR3 is built from 15 residues. V was clipped by 2 bases and J by 0 bases; unmatched bases: 3. The CDR3, as DNA: TGTGCCAGCAGTTACAGGGGGCGGGTGAACACTGAAGCTTTCTTT. Translated: CASSYRGRVNTEAFF.

To note about this clonotype: One end of the junction is discordant with germline, which a read error may explain. This CDR3 reads CASSSPGRNEQYF. The CDR3 DNA is TGTGCCAGCAGCTCCCCAGGGAGGAACGAGCAGTACTTC. The rearrangement links TRBV29-1 to TRBJ2-7; D is perhaps TRBD2 (6 bases). Germline V gene lookup returns CDR1 SQVTM and CDR2 ANQGSEA. This CDR3 contains 13 residues.

The rearrangement uses TRBV29-1 and TRBJ2-1; D ambiguous. CDR1 SQVTM and CDR2 ANQGSEA come from the germline V gene. V dropped 7 bases and J dropped 0 bases, with 16 bases sitting between them. The CDR3 consists of 15 residues. The CDR3 region is CSGYSGPSSYNEQFF. For the CDR3, the DNA is TGCAGCGGCTACTCAGGACCGAGCTCCTACAATGAGCAGTTCTTC.

This clonotype came up once. The V gene is TRBV29-1, the J gene TRBJ1-3; D gene uncertain. The germline V gene has CDR1 SQVTM and CDR2 ANQGSEA. The CDR3 runs 10 residues. The germline V and J ends were trimmed by 3 bases and 8 bases, with 5 bases remaining between them. The CDR3: CSVERDTIYF. The CDR3 region has the DNA TGCAGCGTTGAGAGGGACACCATATATTTT.

This clonotype appeared a few times. The chain recombines TRBV9 with TRBJ2-2; 10 nucleotides agree with TRBD2. Per germline, CDR1 SGDLS and CDR2 YYNGEE. The CDR3 totals 19 residues. V shed 4 bases and J 4 bases; nucleotides not matched to a gene: 16. The CDR3 protein is CASSTTNSERGGGTGELFF. As DNA, the CDR3 is TGTGCCAGCAGCACCACCAATTCTGAGCGGGGGGGCGGCACCGGGGAGCTGTTTTTT.

A word on this clonotype: A much larger clone differs by one base, so this may be a read error. The CDR3 loop reads CASSADRNTIHF. The CDR3 region has the DNA TGTGCCAGCAGCGCGGACAGAAACACCATACATTTT. The chain joins TRBV11-2 to TRBJ1-3; a weak D match, TRBD1 (6 bases). CDR1 and CDR2 (germline): SGHAT, FQNNGV. The CDR3 covers 12 residues.

The chain uses TRBV3-1 and TRBJ1-6; weak D call: TRBD1 (5 bases). Germline assignment: CDR1 LGHDT and CDR2 YNNKEL (reference sequence). V lost 1 base and J 7 bases, leaving 17 bases between the germline ends. This CDR3 is 17 amino acids long. DNA for the CDR3: TGTGCCAGCAGCCAAGTGGCCGGCGGGACCTCCAATTCACCCCTCCACTTT. This codes for CASSQVAGGTSNSPLHF.

This clonotype occurred a few times. The rearrangement joins TRBV6-1 to TRBJ1-1; D not resolved. The CDR3 consists of 14 residues. Per the germline V gene, CDR1 is MNHNS and CDR2 is SASEGT. V was clipped by 5 bases and J by 0 bases, with 10 bases between them. The CDR3 reads CASSFRTMNTEAFF. In DNA form, the CDR3 reads TGTGCCAGCAGTTTCAGGACTATGAACACTGAAGCTTTCTTT.

This clonotype was counted at least ten times. The chain carries TRBV12-3 or TRBV12-4 and TRBJ1-5; no clear D. V lost 3 bases to trimming and J lost 9 bases, with 15 bases between them. The CDR3 has 14 amino acids. The CDR3 bases are TGTGCCAGCAGTTTTGACGCGGGGTCCACGCCCCAGCATTTT. It yields the protein CASSFDAGSTPQHF.

The chain joins TRBV5-1 to TRBJ2-7; D remains unclear. V was cut by 0 bases and J by 7 bases, with 8 bases left in between. CDR1 and CDR2 from the germline V gene are SGHRS and YFSETQ. This CDR3 is 12 amino acids long. The CDR3 here is CASSLDYNEQYF. The DNA of the CDR3 is TGCGCCAGCAGCTTGGACTACAATGAGCAGTACTTC.

CDR3 loop: CSVRLAGKETQYF. The CDR3 nucleotides are TGCAGCGTTAGACTAGCGGGGAAGGAGACCCAGTACTTC. The V call is TRBV29-1, the J call TRBJ2-5, with TRBD2 matching over 11 bases. Trimming cost V 5 bases and J 5 bases; bases outside gene matches: 4. There are 13 residues in the CDR3. Looked up from germline, CDR1 is SQVTM and CDR2 is ANQGSEA.

In this sample, this clonotype turned up a few times. The chain has TRBV29-1 and TRBJ2-3; perhaps TRBD2 as D (6 bases). CDR3 length equals 12 residues. The germline gives CDR1 SQVTM, CDR2 ANQGSEA. Trimming removed 6 bases at V and 7 bases at J, with 14 bases between. The CDR3 reads CSVSSGPYTQYF. Here the CDR3 DNA reads TGCAGCGTGTCAAGCGGGCCGTATACGCAGTATTTT.

V gene TRBV6-1 combines with J gene TRBJ1-2; perhaps TRBD1 as D (6 bases). V gave up 4 bases and J gave up 2 bases, with 14 bases separating them. Germline V gene data show CDR1 as MNHNS and CDR2 as SASEGT. The CDR3 spans 15 residues. The CDR3 bases are TGTGCCAGCAGTGCACCCACGACAGGCAACTATGGCTACACCTTC. Protein: CASSAPTTGNYGYTF.